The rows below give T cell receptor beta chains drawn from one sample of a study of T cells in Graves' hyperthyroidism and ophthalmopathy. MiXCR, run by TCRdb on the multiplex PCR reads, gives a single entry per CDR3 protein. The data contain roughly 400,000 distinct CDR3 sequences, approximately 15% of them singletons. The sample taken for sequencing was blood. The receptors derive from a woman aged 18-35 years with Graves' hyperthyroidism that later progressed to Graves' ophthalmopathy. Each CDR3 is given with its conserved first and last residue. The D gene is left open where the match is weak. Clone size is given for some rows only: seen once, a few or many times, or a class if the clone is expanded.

TGTGCCAGCAGTGTGGGAAGGGGCGCTGAGCAGTTCTTC,CASSVGRGAEQFF,.,TRBV28,TRBJ2-1,many
TGCAGCGTAGCAGGACTAGCGGGAGCCTACGAGCAGTACTTC,CSVAGLAGAYEQYF,TRBD2,TRBV29-1,TRBJ2-7,many
TGTGCCAGCAGCTTAGGAGGGCAGGGGGATCTTGCGACCTACGAGCAGTACTTC,CASSLGGQGDLATYEQYF,TRBD1,TRBV11-1,TRBJ2-7,many
TGCAGCGTTGAAGCAGGGGGGGAGCTCTCCTACGAGCAGTACTTC,CSVEAGGELSYEQYF,.,TRBV29-1,TRBJ2-7,few
TGTGCCAGCAGTGAATTAGGGACAGGGGCATCACCCCTCCACTTT,CASSELGTGASPLHF,TRBD1,TRBV6-1,TRBJ1-6,few
TGTGCCAGCAGTTCCGACAGGGGGTCCTCCTACAATGAGCAGTTCTTC,CASSSDRGSSYNEQFF,TRBD1,TRBV6-1,TRBJ2-1,many
TGTGCCAGCAGTTGGGCGAACAGGCCCGATACGCAGTATTTT,CASSWANRPDTQYF,.,TRBV6-5,TRBJ2-3,once
TGTGCCAGTAGTATCGCTTTCCAAGCAGGTGTCCGGGAGCTGTTTTTT,CASSIAFQAGVRELFF,.,TRBV19,TRBJ2-2,few
TGCAGTGCTAGACCAGGACAGGGGAAAGCTGATCAGCCCCAGCATTTT,CSARPGQGKADQPQHF,TRBD1,TRBV20-1,TRBJ1-5,many
TGTGCCAGCAGTTTACGGGCGGGAAGGGCAGATACGCAGTATTTT,CASSLRAGRADTQYF,.,TRBV27,TRBJ2-3,many
TGTGCCAGCAGCTTAGGTTTCGGACAGGGGTTAGGCGGCTACACCTTC,CASSLGFGQGLGGYTF,TRBD1,TRBV7-9,TRBJ1-2,many
TGTGCCAGCAGCCCCGGGACCCGGGAGCAGTACTTC,CASSPGTREQYF,.,TRBV9,TRBJ2-7,.
TGCGCCAGCAGCAACAGGGGAGCGGGCACTGAAGCTTTCTTT,CASSNRGAGTEAFF,TRBD1,TRBV5-1,TRBJ1-1,many
TGTGCCAGCAGTTTAGGCAGTCTCCAAGAGACCCAGTACTTC,CASSLGSLQETQYF,.,TRBV28,TRBJ2-5,many
TGTGCCAGCTCCCCAGTGGCCAAAAGGGGCAATCAGCCCCAGCATTTT,CASSPVAKRGNQPQHF,.,TRBV6-1,TRBJ1-5,many
TGTGCCAGCAGCTCTGACAGGGCTAACTATGGCTACACCTTC,CASSSDRANYGYTF,TRBD1,TRBV28,TRBJ1-2,many
TGTGCCATCAGGACCGGGACAGGGCTAGGCAGTGAGCAGTTCTTC,CAIRTGTGLGSEQFF,TRBD1,TRBV10-3,TRBJ2-1,many
TGTGCCAGCAGTTTTGGGACACAAAACTATGGCTACACCTTC,CASSFGTQNYGYTF,.,TRBV12-3/TRBV12-4,TRBJ1-2,many
TGCGCCAGCAGCTTGCACCCGGCTATTCCTAAAGAGACCCAGTACTTC,CASSLHPAIPKETQYF,.,TRBV5-1,TRBJ2-5,few
TGCGCCAGCAGCCAATCGGAGGAAGCGGGAGAGTTCTCTGGGGCCAACGTCCTGACTTTC,CASSQSEEAGEFSGANVLTF,TRBD2,TRBV4-3,TRBJ2-6,.
TGCGCCAGCAGCCAAGGGGAAACAGGGTTTTACGAGCAGTACTTC,CASSQGETGFYEQYF,.,TRBV4-1,TRBJ2-7,few
TGTGCCAGCAGCCAATTCAGGACCTTCAAATTCCACGAGCAGTACTTC,CASSQFRTFKFHEQYF,.,TRBV7-8,TRBJ2-7,many
TGTGCCAGCAAAGTGACGGGCGGCGAAAAACTGTTTTTT,CASKVTGGEKLFF,.,TRBV27,TRBJ1-4,few
TGTGCCAGCAGCGTCAGGGGGCGCCCCGGTGAAAAACTGTTTTTT,CASSVRGRPGEKLFF,TRBD1,TRBV9,TRBJ1-4,.
TGTGCCAGCAGCCACCGGGACAGCGGGTCCCAAGAGACCCAGTACTTC,CASSHRDSGSQETQYF,.,TRBV7-8,TRBJ2-5,few
TGTGCCAGCAGTCGTCCAGGGGGCACTGAAGCTTTCTTT,CASSRPGGTEAFF,TRBD1,TRBV6-1,TRBJ1-1,many